These T cell receptor beta chains were read from a single sample in a study of cytomegalovirus exposure and HLA in healthy donors. Only in-frame clones appear in the TCRdb table, and some are missing; sequencing was by immunoSEQ multiplex PCR. Of some 130,000 clones detected, approximately 81% appear once; the ten largest clones hold approximately 7.8%. Sequenced sample: PBMCs. All receptors derive from a male donor in good health and CMV-seronegative. The CDR3 runs from the conserved cysteine through the conserved F or W. Each record gives: J gene, clone size, V gene, CDR3 protein. Clone sizes are given selectively: once, few, many, or a class where the clone is expanded.

j_gene: TRBJ1-4; abundance: .; v_gene: TRBV18; CDR3aa: CASSPNRELNEKLFF
j_gene: TRBJ2-1; abundance: .; v_gene: TRBV11-3; CDR3aa: CASSRKQGARNEQFF
j_gene: TRBJ2-5; abundance: .; v_gene: TRBV7-2; CDR3aa: CASSLRGNQMGETQYF
j_gene: TRBJ1-1; abundance: .; v_gene: TRBV7-3; CDR3aa: CASSIGGNTEAFF
j_gene: TRBJ2-1; abundance: .; v_gene: TRBV29-1; CDR3aa: CSGTTGSSYNEQFF
j_gene: TRBJ1-1; abundance: .; v_gene: TRBV28; CDR3aa: CASRPTGNTEAFF
j_gene: TRBJ2-7; abundance: .; v_gene: TRBV28; CDR3aa: CASSAPRSGSSYEQYF
j_gene: TRBJ1-3; abundance: once; v_gene: TRBV29-1; CDR3aa: CSVRDSNSGNTIYF
j_gene: TRBJ1-1; abundance: .; v_gene: TRBV7-2; CDR3aa: CASRQGLYTEAFF
j_gene: TRBJ2-3; abundance: .; v_gene: TRBV28; CDR3aa: CASRAASPLLDYF
j_gene: TRBJ2-7; abundance: .; v_gene: TRBV7-4; CDR3aa: CASSLGGFRQGDIYEQYF
j_gene: TRBJ2-1; abundance: .; v_gene: TRBV5-4; CDR3aa: CASSLTGRRENEQFF
j_gene: .; abundance: .; v_gene: TRBV9; CDR3aa: CASSPRTGFDNEQFF
j_gene: TRBJ2-7; abundance: few; v_gene: TRBV27; CDR3aa: CASSLGLSPGYEQYF
j_gene: TRBJ2-2; abundance: few; v_gene: TRBV5-1; CDR3aa: CASSQNWRGGLSNTGELFF
j_gene: TRBJ1-2; abundance: few; v_gene: TRBV28; CDR3aa: CASTSDSVGGYTF
j_gene: TRBJ2-7; abundance: few; v_gene: TRBV11-2; CDR3aa: CASSFGGSYEQYF
j_gene: TRBJ1-5; abundance: .; v_gene: TRBV4-3; CDR3aa: CASSQEYWGDQPQHF
j_gene: TRBJ1-3; abundance: .; v_gene: TRBV11-2; CDR3aa: CASSSTNTIYF
j_gene: TRBJ2-7; abundance: .; v_gene: TRBV4-3; CDR3aa: CASSQDRTGLYEQYF
j_gene: TRBJ1-2; abundance: few; v_gene: TRBV29-1; CDR3aa: CSADRVEDYGYTF
j_gene: TRBJ2-2; abundance: .; v_gene: TRBV29-1; CDR3aa: CSVEVDGTGELFF
j_gene: TRBJ1-1; abundance: few; v_gene: TRBV10-3; CDR3aa: CAISSGTGDAAFF
j_gene: TRBJ1-2; abundance: .; v_gene: TRBV4-1; CDR3aa: CASSQVKGHGGVGDGYTF